This TCR beta chain stems from a study of T cell repertoires in cytomegalovirus infection. Study as a whole: Recently identified HLA-C-restricted CMV epitopes were among the peptides used.

At least ten counts were recorded for this clonotype. Its cognate antigen is unknown. MiXCR, applied by TCRdb to the reads, yields one record per CDR3 protein. The profile shows around 900,000 distinct CDR3 sequences, roughly 31% of them singletons. Germline lookup yields CDR1 SNHLY and CDR2 FYNNEI. The CDR3 has 16 residues. Trimming stripped 3 bases from V and 3 bases from J, with 15 bases between. Here the sequenced sample was cultured CD8+ T cells from PBMCs, taken from culture after CMV antigen stimulation. The sequence derives from a human donor in good health (CMV status not recorded). Some clones in this sample may be carry-over from other donors' samples. The chain joins TRBV2 to TRBJ1-5, with D possibly matching TRBD1 (6 bases). The CDR3 reads CASSEFSWTVNQPQHF. The CDR3 DNA follows: TGTGCCAGCAGTGAGTTTAGTTGGACAGTCAATCAGCCCCAGCATTTT.